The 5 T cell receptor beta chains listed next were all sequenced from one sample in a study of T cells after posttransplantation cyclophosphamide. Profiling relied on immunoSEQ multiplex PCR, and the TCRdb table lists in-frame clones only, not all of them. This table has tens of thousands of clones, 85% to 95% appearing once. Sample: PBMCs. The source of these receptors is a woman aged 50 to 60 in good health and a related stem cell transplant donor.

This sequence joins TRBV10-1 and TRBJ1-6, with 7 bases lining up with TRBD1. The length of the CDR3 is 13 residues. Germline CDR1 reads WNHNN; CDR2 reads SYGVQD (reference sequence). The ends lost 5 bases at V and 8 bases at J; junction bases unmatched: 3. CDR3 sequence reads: CASSLGTDSPLHF. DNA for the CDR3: TGCGCCAGCAGTTTGGGGACAGATTCACCCCTCCACTTT.

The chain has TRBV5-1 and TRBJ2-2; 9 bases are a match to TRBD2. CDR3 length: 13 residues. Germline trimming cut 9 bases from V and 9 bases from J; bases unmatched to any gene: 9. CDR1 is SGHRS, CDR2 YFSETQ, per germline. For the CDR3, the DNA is TGCGCCACCAAGGCCCTAGCGGGGCGGGAGCTGTTTTTT. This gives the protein CATKALAGRELFF.

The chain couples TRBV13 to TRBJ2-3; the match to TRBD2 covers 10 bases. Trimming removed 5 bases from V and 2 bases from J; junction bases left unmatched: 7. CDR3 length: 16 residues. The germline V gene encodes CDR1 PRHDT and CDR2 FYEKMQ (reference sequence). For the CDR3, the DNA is TGTGCCAGCAGCCCCCTCGGGACTAGCGCCACAGATACGCAGTATTTT. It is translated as CASSPLGTSATDTQYF.

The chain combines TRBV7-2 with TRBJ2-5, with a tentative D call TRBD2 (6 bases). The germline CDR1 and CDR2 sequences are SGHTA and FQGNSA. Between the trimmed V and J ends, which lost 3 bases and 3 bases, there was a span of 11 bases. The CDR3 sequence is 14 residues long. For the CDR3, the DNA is TGTGCCAGCAGCTTGGCGTGGGAGGAAGAGACCCAGTACTTC. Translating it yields CASSLAWEEETQYF.

The CDR3 here is CASSWGHIPTQETQYF. The CDR3 bases are TGTGCCAGTAGTTGGGGCCACATTCCGACCCAAGAGACCCAGTACTTC. The chain is built from TRBV19 and TRBJ2-5; the D gene is possibly TRBD1 (5 bases). The CDR3 consists of 16 residues. Germline V CDR1 and CDR2: LNHDA, SQIVND (reference sequence). The germline V and J ends were trimmed by 5 bases and 1 base, with 17 bases remaining between them.